These T cell receptor beta chains were read from a single sample in a study of brain metastases from non-small cell lung cancer. Produced via immunoSEQ multiplex PCR; TCRdb's table is partial and in-frame only. The table lists 650 to 800 clones, roughly 86% of them singletons, with more than 9% in the top ten. The sequencing input was primary lung tumor tissue. The receptors shown here come from a donor over 35 with non-small cell lung cancer. Each CDR3 is given with its conserved first and last residue. The order of the fields is J gene, clone size, V gene, CDR3 length, D gene, CDR3 protein, CDR3 DNA. D genes are given only for firm matches. Only part of the rows carry a size: once, few, many, or a class if the clone is expanded.

TRBJ2-7 NA TRBV29-1 15 NA CSVEMGLSSSYEQYF TGCAGCGTTGAGATGGGACTTTCCAGCTCCTACGAGCAGTACTTC
TRBJ2-3 NA TRBV4-1 15 NA CASSQDGGRRDTQYF TGCGCCAGCAGCCAAGACGGAGGGCGTCGGGATACGCAGTATTTT
TRBJ2-2 NA TRBV18 15 TRBD2 CATGLAGVNTGELFF TGTGCCACTGGACTAGCGGGAGTCAACACCGGGGAGCTGTTTTTT
TRBJ2-5 NA TRBV7-3 13 NA CASSRGVRKTQYF TGTGCCAGCAGTAGGGGCGTCCGAAAGACCCAGTACTTC
TRBJ2-5 NA TRBV28 15 TRBD2 CASSWGAGTQETQYF TGTGCCAGCAGCTGGGGAGCGGGGACCCAAGAGACCCAGTACTTC
TRBJ2-3 NA TRBV29-1 13 NA CSVDEANGDTQYF TGCAGCGTTGACGAGGCCAATGGAGATACGCAGTATTTT
TRBJ2-2 hyperexpanded TRBV12-3/TRBV12-4 12 NA CASSFGLGELFF TGTGCCAGCAGTTTTGGTCTCGGGGAGCTGTTTTTT
TRBJ2-3 NA TRBV2 15 TRBD2 CANKTSGTRADTQYF TGTGCCAACAAAACTAGCGGGACCCGCGCAGATACGCAGTATTTT
TRBJ2-5 few TRBV11-3 15 NA CASSSPVGLGETQYF TGTGCCAGCAGCTCCCCCGTGGGTTTGGGAGAGACCCAGTACTTC
TRBJ2-2 NA TRBV6-2/TRBV6-3 15 TRBD1 CASSTGTANTGELFF TGTGCCAGCAGTACCGGGACAGCGAATACCGGGGAGCTGTTTTTT
TRBJ1-1 NA TRBV5-1 14 TRBD1 CASRLDRGHTEAFF TGCGCCAGCAGATTGGACAGGGGGCACACTGAAGCTTTCTTT
TRBJ2-3 few TRBV30 16 NA CAWSPGGASSTDTQYF TGTGCCTGGAGCCCCGGTGGAGCCTCTAGCACAGATACGCAGTATTTT